A selection of T cell receptor beta chains follows, all from one sample in a study of cytomegalovirus exposure and HLA in healthy donors. The protocol was immunoSEQ multiplex PCR, while the TCRdb copy is restricted to in-frame clones and leaves out a portion. Of more than 150,000 clones in the sample, more than 70% were seen once. The sequenced sample consisted of PBMCs. These receptor sequences come from a woman between 40 and 50 years old in good health and CMV-seropositive. Both conserved end residues are part of each CDR3. A D gene is named only where the DNA matches it firmly. Size is omitted from some rows. Given values are once, few, many or a class for expanded clones.

V,J,size,D,CDR3,DNA
TRBV9,TRBJ2-7,-,-,CASSRSGPAYEQYF,TGTGCCAGCAGCCGGAGCGGGCCAGCCTACGAGCAGTACTTC
TRBV28,TRBJ2-1,-,-,CASSVTSGGSYNEQFF,TGTGCCAGCAGTGTGACCTCCGGGGGAAGTTACAATGAGCAGTTCTTC
TRBV2,TRBJ1-5,-,TRBD1,CASSDGMDRGYQPQHF,TGTGCCAGCAGTGATGGGATGGACAGGGGTTACCAGCCCCAGCATTTT
TRBV12-5,TRBJ2-5,-,TRBD2,CASASGLAGAETQYF,TGTGCTAGTGCTTCGGGACTAGCGGGAGCGGAGACCCAGTACTTC
TRBV14,TRBJ2-1,-,TRBD2,CASSQDMAGGRSEQFF,TGTGCCAGCAGCCAAGATATGGCGGGAGGGCGCTCTGAGCAGTTCTTC
TRBV7-3,TRBJ1-5,-,-,CASSFPTRGNQPQHF,TGTGCCAGCAGCTTCCCAACTAGGGGCAATCAGCCCCAGCATTTT
TRBV6-1,TRBJ2-7,-,-,CASSDSGLWGYEQYF,TGTGCCAGCAGTGACAGCGGCTTGTGGGGTTACGAGCAGTACTTC
TRBV6-1,TRBJ2-3,-,TRBD1,CTHWDRATDTQYF,TGTACCCACTGGGACAGGGCCACAGATACGCAGTATTTT
TRBV11-2,TRBJ2-7,-,TRBD2,CASRALAGGPYEQYF,TGTGCCAGCAGGGCCCTAGCGGGAGGGCCCTACGAGCAGTACTTC
TRBV27,TRBJ1-1,-,-,CASSFGGHAFF,TGTGCCAGCAGTTTCGGGGGGCACGCTTTCTTT
TRBV7-8,TRBJ1-4,-,-,CASSSRGPNEKLFF,TGTGCCAGCAGCTCCCGGGGTCCAAATGAAAAACTGTTTTTT
TRBV29-1,TRBJ2-1,-,TRBD1,CSAPDRGYNNEQFF,TGCAGCGCTCCTGACAGGGGATATAACAATGAGCAGTTCTTC
TRBV4-1,TRBJ1-5,-,-,CASSQDGQNNQPQHF,TGCGCCAGCAGCCAAGACGGACAGAATAATCAGCCCCAGCATTTT
TRBV2,TRBJ2-1,-,TRBD2,CASRRTRPYNEQFF,TGTGCCAGCCGCAGGACTAGACCCTACAATGAGCAGTTCTTC
TRBV28,TRBJ1-1,-,-,CASSLPGLEAFF,TGTGCCAGCAGTCTCCCGGGACTCGAAGCTTTCTTT
TRBV29-1,TRBJ2-2,-,-,CSVAYARGYTGELFF,TGCAGCGTAGCCTATGCTCGGGGGTACACCGGGGAGCTGTTTTTT
TRBV13,TRBJ1-1,few,-,CASSLGGYGNTEAFF,TGTGCCAGCAGCTTAGGAGGATACGGGAATACTGAAGCTTTCTTT
TRBV7-2,TRBJ2-1,-,-,CASSLAGQFF,TGTGCCAGCAGCTTAGCCGGGCAGTTCTTC
TRBV28,TRBJ2-1,-,TRBD1,CASNQRQGGGGEQFF,TGTGCCAGCAATCAGAGACAGGGGGGAGGGGGTGAGCAGTTCTTC
TRBV28,TRBJ1-4,-,-,CASNLGGGASEKLFF,TGTGCCAGCAATCTGGGTGGGGGCGCGAGTGAAAAACTGTTTTTT
TRBV9,TRBJ2-7,once,TRBD2,CASSVGLAGGQNEQYF,TGTGCCAGCAGCGTAGGACTAGCGGGAGGGCAGAACGAGCAGTACTTC
TRBV28,TRBJ2-1,-,TRBD2,CASLPGLAIDEQFF,TGTGCCAGCCTCCCGGGACTAGCGATAGATGAGCAGTTCTTC
TRBV18,TRBJ1-2,-,TRBD1,CASSMGQSYGYTF,TGTGCCAGCTCAATGGGACAGAGCTATGGCTACACCTTC
TRBV9,TRBJ2-5,-,-,CASSVVPGGGQETQYF,TGTGCCAGCAGCGTAGTTCCAGGGGGAGGTCAAGAGACCCAGTACTTC